This T cell receptor (beta chain) was sequenced in a study of blood T cell repertoires in COVID-19. TCRdb keeps only in-frame clones here, not all; method: immunoSEQ multiplex PCR. Altogether about 340,000 clones are present, under 95% being singletons, with the ten largest covering approximately 18%. The TCR sequence derives from a woman aged 25 to 39 who had recovered from COVID-19. Sequencing was performed on PBMCs or T cells enriched from blood (not recorded which).

CDR3 nucleotide sequence: TGTGCCACCAGCCGGAACACCGGGGAGCTGTTTTTT. Translation: CATSRNTGELFF. The chain carries TRBV24-1 and TRBJ2-2; D unresolved. Per the germline V gene, CDR1 is KGHDR and CDR2 is SFDVKD. CDR3 length: 12 residues. Trimming shortened V by 7 bases and J by 1 base, and 3 bases separated the two germline ends.